Shown below are 22 T cell receptor beta chains from a single sample sequenced in a study of blood T cells in healthy people across ages. Through a sample-barcoded 5' primer and a J-beta primer mix, a second PCR was run for roughly 6 to 11 cycles. TCRdb reprocessed the 5' RACE reads with MiXCR, giving one entry per CDR3 protein. The sample carries roughly 700,000 distinct CDR3 sequences, approximately 31% recorded once. Sequencing used blood. The receptors were sampled from an elderly woman in good health.

To note about this clonotype: This may be a read error: a much more frequent sequence differs by one nucleotide. The rearrangement links TRBV5-1 to TRBJ2-7, with D unresolved. Trimming removed 2 bases from V and 12 bases from J, with 18 bases in between. The V gene's germline CDR1 is SGHRS and CDR2 YFSETQ. The CDR3 spans 13 residues. DNA of the CDR3: TGCGCCAGCAGCTTCCTGCCCGCGGAGACCCGGTACTTC. Translated: CASSFLPAETRYF.

A remark on this clonotype: A read error may explain this, as a much larger clone is one base away. The CDR3 sequence is CSVGQGVGELFF. CDR3 DNA sequence: TGCAGCGTTGGACAGGGGGTAGGGGAGCTGTTTTTT. The chain is built from TRBV29-1 and TRBJ2-2; 9 bases match TRBD1. The junction had 2 bases not matched to a gene; V was cut back by 4 bases and J by 8 bases. The germline V gene has CDR1 SQVTM and CDR2 ANQGSEA. This CDR3 spans 12 amino acids.

Remarks on this clonotype: This may arise from a read error, as a much more abundant clone is one base away. The rearrangement uses TRBV4-1 and TRBJ2-5, with D tentatively TRBD1 or TRBD2 (7 bases each). V was clipped by 4 bases and J by 13 bases, with 19 bases between them. The germline V gene has CDR1 MGHRA and CDR2 YSYEKL. The CDR3 has 13 residues. The CDR3 here is CASSRLQGQRGYF. The CDR3 bases are TGCGCCAGCAGCCGTTTACAGGGGCAGCGGGGGTACTTC.

This clonotype came up a few times. The rearrangement joins TRBV27 to TRBJ1-5; D remains unclear. Looked up from germline, CDR1 is MNHEY and CDR2 is SMNVEV (reference sequence). The CDR3 consists of 14 residues. The ends were cut back, 9 bases at V and 2 bases at J, with 14 bases in the middle. CDR3 nucleotides: TGTGCCAGAAATAAGACCCTTGGCAATCAGCCCCAGCATTTT. This codes for CARNKTLGNQPQHF.

This clonotype was seen many times. This chain joins TRBV7-2 and TRBJ2-1, with 8 bases matching TRBD2. With V trimmed by 3 bases and J by 7 bases, 14 bases remained unmatched. CDR3 length equals 17 residues. Germline loops: CDR1 SGHTA, CDR2 FQGNSA. The CDR3 DNA is TGTGCCAGCAGCTTTCAAACGAGCGGGGGAGCGGGAAATGAGCAGTTCTTC. It is translated as CASSFQTSGGAGNEQFF.

Concerning this clonotype itself: This may arise from a read error, as a much more abundant clone is one base away. The V and J genes are TRBV10-3 and TRBJ2-7; D not certain. Per the germline V gene, CDR1 is ENHRY and CDR2 is SYGVKD. CDR3 length: 14 amino acids. V was shortened by 2 bases and J by 4 bases, with 12 bases between the two germline ends. As DNA, the CDR3 is TGTGCCATCAGTGAGGCTACTTTCCGTTACGAGCAGTACTTC. It specifies CAISEATFRYEQYF.

This clonotype was counted at least ten times. This chain links TRBV11-2 with TRBJ2-7, with D possibly TRBD1 on 6 matching bases. CDR1 SGHAT and CDR2 FQNNGV come from the germline V gene. This CDR3 is built from 14 residues. Trimming cost V 2 bases and J 0 bases, with 8 bases left between them. CDR3 sequence: CASSLRQASYEQYF. The CDR3 nucleotides read TGTGCCAGCAGCTTAAGACAGGCCTCCTACGAGCAGTACTTC.

The chain recombines TRBV2 with TRBJ2-5; 11 nucleotides match TRBD1. Matching the DNA end better, TRBJ2-7 makes the J call doubtful. Germline values: CDR1 SNHLY, CDR2 FYNNEI. The CDR3 is made up of 13 amino acids. The CDR3 loop reads CASRRTGGCEQYF. CDR3 DNA sequence: TGTGCCAGCAGACGGACAGGGGGCTGCGAGCAGTACTTC.

As to this clonotype: A much larger clone differs from this one at a single base, so this may be a read error. This chain joins TRBV7-9 and TRBJ2-7, with TRBD1 matching 8 bases. Per the germline V gene, CDR1 is SEHNR and CDR2 is FQNEAQ (reference sequence). The length of the CDR3 is 15 residues. CDR3 in DNA: TGTGCCAGCAGCTTTTCCGGGGACAGGACCTACAAGCAGTACTTC. As protein: CASSFSGDRTYKQYF.

The V gene is TRBV3-1, the J gene TRBJ2-1; 7 bases align to TRBD2. There are 15 residues in the CDR3. The germline gives CDR1 LGHDT, CDR2 YNNKEL (reference sequence). V lost 2 bases and J lost 2; bases outside the gene matches: 3. The CDR3 loop is CASSQIAGPYNEQFF. Written as DNA, the CDR3 is TGTGCCAGCAGCCAAATAGCGGGCCCCTACAATGAGCAGTTCTTC.

The genes are TRBV29-1 and TRBJ2-3, with 9 bases matching TRBD2. The junction had 10 bases not matched to a gene; V was cut back by 6 bases and J by 3 bases. The V gene's germline CDR1 is SQVTM and CDR2 ANQGSEA. CDR3 length: 15 residues. The DNA for the CDR3 is TGCAGCGTGGGGGCTCAGCGGGAGGCGACAGATACGCAGTATTTT. Translating it yields CSVGAQREATDTQYF.

As regards this clonotype: With a much larger clone just one base away, this may be a read error. The CDR3 coding sequence is TGTGCCAGCAGCCAAGCTAGCCGTACGCAGTATTTT. It codes for CASSQASRTQYF. V and J are TRBV3-1 and TRBJ2-3; perhaps TRBD2 as D (5 bases). V was cut by 1 base and J by 8 bases, with 7 bases left in between. The CDR3 covers 12 residues. Germline-derived CDR1 and CDR2 are LGHDT and YNNKEL (reference sequence).

This clonotype appeared many times. The chain has TRBV12-3 or TRBV12-4 and TRBJ1-1, with D possibly TRBD1 on 6 matching bases. Trimming cost V 7 bases and J 7 bases, with 16 bases left between them. The CDR3 extends over 13 amino acids. The CDR3 here is CASILNQGFEAFF. For the CDR3, the DNA is TGTGCCAGCATACTTAACCAGGGGTTTGAAGCTTTCTTT.

This clonotype was counted at least ten times. A read error is possible here, since a much larger clone lies one base away. This rearrangement joins TRBV4-1 to TRBJ2-7; D uncertain. Germline CDR1 is MGHRA and CDR2 is YSYEKL. The CDR3 is 12 amino acids. V gave up 3 bases and J gave up 7 bases, with 10 bases separating them. CDR3 DNA: TGCGCCAGCAGCCAGCCCTACCTTGAGCAGTACTTC. Residues: CASSQPYLEQYF.

The sample holds one count of this clonotype. Being one base from a much bigger clone, this may be a read error. This chain joins TRBV5-1 and TRBJ2-2; tentative D call: TRBD2 (5 bases). CDR3 size: 15 residues. Per the germline V gene, CDR1 is SGHRS and CDR2 is YFSETQ. In nucleotides, the CDR3 is TGCGTCAGCAGCAAATACAGTGGAGGTTCCGGGGAGCTGTTTTTT. It encodes CVSSKYSGGSGELFF.

This chain uses TRBV5-1 with TRBJ2-3; D ambiguous. The ends were cut back, 4 bases at V and 6 bases at J, with 24 bases in the middle. Per germline, CDR1 SGHRS and CDR2 YFSETQ. This CDR3 contains 17 residues. The CDR3 DNA reads as TGCGCCAGCAGCCCCTTGGGGATCACCCCCGGATCGGATACGCAGTATTTT. It codes for CASSPLGITPGSDTQYF.

For this clonotype: Its ends do not fully match the called genes, so a read error is possible. V is TRBV7-8 and J is TRBJ2-3, with 15 positions matching TRBD2. The CDR3 loop spans 18 amino acids. The germline V gene has CDR1 SGHVS and CDR2 FQNEAQ. The CDR3: CASSFGLAGGYSTDTRYF. In DNA, the CDR3 is TGTGCCAGCAGCTTTGGACTAGCGGGAGGGTATAGCACAGATACGCGGTATTTT.

In this sample, this clonotype turned up a few times. The genes are TRBV3-1 and TRBJ2-3, with 12 positions matching TRBD2. This CDR3 spans 19 amino acids. The germline gives CDR1 LGHDT, CDR2 YNNKEL (reference sequence). The ends lost 0 bases at V and 4 bases at J; junction bases unmatched: 11. The CDR3 DNA follows: TGTGCCAGCAGCCAAGATGGGCTAGCGGGGGGGCTCTCAGCAGATACGCAGTATTTT. This translates into CASSQDGLAGGLSADTQYF.

This clonotype was seen repeatedly, ten times or more. J is TRBJ2-6 and V is TRBV10-3; 10 bases map to TRBD1. After removal of 9 bases from V and 2 bases from J, the junction contained 1 base not matched to a gene. The CDR3 extends over 14 amino acids. Germline CDR1 and CDR2: ENHRY and SYGVKD. The chain's CDR3 is CAIGTGAGANVLTF. The CDR3, as DNA: TGTGCCATTGGGACAGGGGCTGGGGCCAACGTCCTGACTTTC.

This clonotype has a single count. The rearrangement joins TRBV7-6 to TRBJ1-4; D is ambiguous. V was cut by 1 base and J by 7 bases, with 13 bases left in between. The germline gives CDR1 SGHVS, CDR2 FNYEAQ. The CDR3 is 15 amino acids. The CDR3 region has the DNA TGTGCCAGCAGCTTAGAGGCAGGATCGTTTGAAAAACTGTTTTTT. Translated: CASSLEAGSFEKLFF. The full variable domain, rest sourced from reference TRBV7-6 and TRBJ1-4, is GAGVSQSPRYKVTKRGQDVALRCDPISGHVSLYWYRQALGQGPEFLTYFNYEAQQDKSGLPNDRFSAERPEGSISTLTIQRTEQRDSAMYRCASSLEAGSFEKLFFGSGTQLSVL.

This clonotype showed up just a few times. The chain has TRBV6-1 and TRBJ1-4, with a tentative D call TRBD1 (5 bases). Germline loops: CDR1 MNHNS, CDR2 SASEGT. Trimming shortened V by 8 bases and J by 6 bases, and 16 bases separated the two germline ends. CDR3 length: 14 residues. CDR3 bases: TGTGCCAGCGCCCCCGGGACGGCCGATGAAAAACTGTTTTTT. It encodes CASAPGTADEKLFF.

This clonotype was seen a single time. This may come from a read error, since a much larger clone is one base off. The chain is built from TRBV11-2 and TRBJ2-7; 10 positions agree with TRBD2. After removal of 5 bases from V and 3 bases from J, the junction contained 13 bases not matched to a gene. The CDR3 length is 17 residues. In germline, CDR1 is SGHAT, CDR2 FQNNGV. This CDR3 is CASSTRSGGAGSYEQYF. The DNA of the CDR3 is TGTGCCAGCAGCACTAGAAGCGGGGGGGCAGGGAGCTACGAGCAGTACTTC.